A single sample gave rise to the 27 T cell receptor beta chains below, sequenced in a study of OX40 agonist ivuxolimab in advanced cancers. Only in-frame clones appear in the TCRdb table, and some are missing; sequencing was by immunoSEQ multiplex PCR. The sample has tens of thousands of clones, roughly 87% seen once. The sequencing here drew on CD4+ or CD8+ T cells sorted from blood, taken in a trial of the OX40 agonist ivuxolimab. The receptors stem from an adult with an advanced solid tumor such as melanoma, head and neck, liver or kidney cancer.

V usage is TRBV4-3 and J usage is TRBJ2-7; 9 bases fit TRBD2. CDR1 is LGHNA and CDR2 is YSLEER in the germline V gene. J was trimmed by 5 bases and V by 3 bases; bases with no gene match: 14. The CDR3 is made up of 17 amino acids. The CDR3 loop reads CASSQWGTSPLRDEQYF. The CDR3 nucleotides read TGCGCCAGCAGCCAGTGGGGGACTAGCCCTCTGAGAGACGAGCAGTACTTC.

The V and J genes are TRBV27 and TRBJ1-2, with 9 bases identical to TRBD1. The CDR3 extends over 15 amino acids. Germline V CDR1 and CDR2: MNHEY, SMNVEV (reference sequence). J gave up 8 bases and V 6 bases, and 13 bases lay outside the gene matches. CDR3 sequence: CASSDIGTGIGGYTF. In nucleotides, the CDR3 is TGTGCCAGCAGCGATATCGGGACAGGGATAGGAGGCTACACCTTC.

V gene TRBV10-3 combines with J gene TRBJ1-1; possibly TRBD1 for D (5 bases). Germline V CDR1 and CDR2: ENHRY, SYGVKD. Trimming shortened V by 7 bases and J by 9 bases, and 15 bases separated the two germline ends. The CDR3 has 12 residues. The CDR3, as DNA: TGTGCCATCACCCGGGACGGTGTTAAAGCTTTCTTT. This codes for CAITRDGVKAFF.

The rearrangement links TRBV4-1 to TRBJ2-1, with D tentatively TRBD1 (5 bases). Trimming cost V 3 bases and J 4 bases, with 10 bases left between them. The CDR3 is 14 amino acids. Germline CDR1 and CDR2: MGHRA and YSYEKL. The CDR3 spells CASSHPRGYNEQFF. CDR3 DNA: TGCGCCAGCAGCCATCCTAGGGGATACAATGAGCAGTTCTTC.

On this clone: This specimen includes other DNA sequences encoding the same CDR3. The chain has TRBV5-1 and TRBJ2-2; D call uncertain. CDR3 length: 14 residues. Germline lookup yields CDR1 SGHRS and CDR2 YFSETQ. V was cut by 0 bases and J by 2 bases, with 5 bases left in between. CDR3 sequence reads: CASSLGGNTGELFF. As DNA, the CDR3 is TGCGCCAGCAGCTTGGGGGGAAACACCGGGGAGCTGTTTTTT.

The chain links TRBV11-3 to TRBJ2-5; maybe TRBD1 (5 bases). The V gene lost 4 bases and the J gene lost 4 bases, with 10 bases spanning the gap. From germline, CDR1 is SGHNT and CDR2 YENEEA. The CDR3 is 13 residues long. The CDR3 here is CASSWGLAETQYF. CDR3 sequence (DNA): TGTGCCAGCAGCTGGGGCTTGGCAGAGACCCAGTACTTC.

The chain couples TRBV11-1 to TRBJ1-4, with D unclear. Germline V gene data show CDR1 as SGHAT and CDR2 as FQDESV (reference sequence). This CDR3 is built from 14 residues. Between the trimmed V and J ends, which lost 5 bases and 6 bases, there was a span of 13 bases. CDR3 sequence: CASSPWGTDEKLFF. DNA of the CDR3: TGTGCCAGCAGCCCGTGGGGTACGGATGAAAAACTGTTTTTT.

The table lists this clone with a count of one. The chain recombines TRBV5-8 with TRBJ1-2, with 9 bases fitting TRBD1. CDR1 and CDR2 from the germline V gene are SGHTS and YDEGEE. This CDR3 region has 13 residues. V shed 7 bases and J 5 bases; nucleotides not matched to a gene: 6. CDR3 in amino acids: CASGNRGRYGYTF. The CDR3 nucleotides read TGTGCCAGCGGCAACAGGGGGCGGTATGGCTACACCTTC.

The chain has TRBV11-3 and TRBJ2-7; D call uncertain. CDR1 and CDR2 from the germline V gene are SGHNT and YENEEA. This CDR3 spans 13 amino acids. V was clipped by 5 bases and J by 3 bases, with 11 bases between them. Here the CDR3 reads CASSPGAGYEQYF. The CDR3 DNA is TGTGCCAGCAGCCCTGGCGCCGGCTACGAGCAGTACTTC. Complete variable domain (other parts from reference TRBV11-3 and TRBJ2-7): EAGVVQSPRYKIIEKKQPVAFWCNPISGHNTLYWYLQNLGQGPELLIRYENEEAVDDSQLPKDRFSAERLKGVDSTLKIQPAELGDSAVYLCASSPGAGYEQYFGPGTRLTVT.

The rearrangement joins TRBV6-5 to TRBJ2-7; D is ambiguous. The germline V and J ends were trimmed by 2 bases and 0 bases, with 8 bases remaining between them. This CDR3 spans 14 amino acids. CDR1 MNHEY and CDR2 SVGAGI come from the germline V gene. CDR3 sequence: CASSYNAHSYEQYF. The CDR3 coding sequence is TGTGCCAGCAGTTACAACGCCCACTCCTACGAGCAGTACTTC.

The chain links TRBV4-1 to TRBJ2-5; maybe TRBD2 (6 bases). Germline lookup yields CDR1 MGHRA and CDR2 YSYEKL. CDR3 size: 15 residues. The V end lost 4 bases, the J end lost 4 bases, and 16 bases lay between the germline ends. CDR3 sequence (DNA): TGCGCCAGCAGCCTGCGGACGGACTACGGAGAGACCCAGTACTTC. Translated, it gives CASSLRTDYGETQYF.

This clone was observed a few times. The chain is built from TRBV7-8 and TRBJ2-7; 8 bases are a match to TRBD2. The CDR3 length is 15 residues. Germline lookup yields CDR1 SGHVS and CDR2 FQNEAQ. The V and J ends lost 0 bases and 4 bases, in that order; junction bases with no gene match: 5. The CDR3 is CASSLARGLAYEQYF. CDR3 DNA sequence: TGTGCCAGCAGCTTAGCGAGAGGACTAGCTTACGAGCAGTACTTC.

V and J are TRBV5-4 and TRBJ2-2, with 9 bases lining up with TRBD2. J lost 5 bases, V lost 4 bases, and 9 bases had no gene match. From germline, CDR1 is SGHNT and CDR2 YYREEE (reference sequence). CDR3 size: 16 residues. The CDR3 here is CASSRGGSGSTGELFF. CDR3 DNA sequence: TGTGCCAGCAGCCGGGGGGGTAGCGGGAGTACCGGGGAGCTGTTTTTT.

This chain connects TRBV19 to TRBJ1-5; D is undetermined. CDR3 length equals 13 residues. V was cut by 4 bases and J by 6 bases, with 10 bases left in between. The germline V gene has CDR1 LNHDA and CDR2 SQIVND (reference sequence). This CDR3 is CASSSGPGQPQHF. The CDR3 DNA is TGTGCCAGTAGTAGCGGGCCGGGTCAGCCCCAGCATTTT. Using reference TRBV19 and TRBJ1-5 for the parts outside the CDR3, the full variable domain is DGGITQSPKYLFRKEGQNVTLSCEQNLNHDAMYWYRQDPGQGLRLIYYSQIVNDFQKGDIAEGYSVSREKKESFPLTVTSAQKNPTAFYLCASSSGPGQPQHFGDGTRLSIL.

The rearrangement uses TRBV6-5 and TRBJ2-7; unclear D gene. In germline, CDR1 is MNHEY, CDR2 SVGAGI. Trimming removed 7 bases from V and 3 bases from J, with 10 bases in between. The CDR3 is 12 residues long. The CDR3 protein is CASKPDLYEQYF. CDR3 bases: TGTGCCAGCAAACCCGACCTCTACGAGCAGTACTTC.

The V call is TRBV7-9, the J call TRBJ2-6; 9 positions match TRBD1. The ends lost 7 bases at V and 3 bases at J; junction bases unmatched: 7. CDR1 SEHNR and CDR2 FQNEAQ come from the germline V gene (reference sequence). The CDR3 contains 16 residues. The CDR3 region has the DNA TGTGCCAGCATGCCACAGGGGGCTATTGGGGCCAACGTCCTGACTTTC. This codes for CASMPQGAIGANVLTF.

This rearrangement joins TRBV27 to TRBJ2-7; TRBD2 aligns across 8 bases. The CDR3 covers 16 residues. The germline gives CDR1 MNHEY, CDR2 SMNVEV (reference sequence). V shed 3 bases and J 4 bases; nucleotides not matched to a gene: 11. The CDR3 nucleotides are TGTGCCAGCAGTTTTTCGGCGGGAGGATTATCGTACGAGCAGTACTTC. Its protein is CASSFSAGGLSYEQYF.

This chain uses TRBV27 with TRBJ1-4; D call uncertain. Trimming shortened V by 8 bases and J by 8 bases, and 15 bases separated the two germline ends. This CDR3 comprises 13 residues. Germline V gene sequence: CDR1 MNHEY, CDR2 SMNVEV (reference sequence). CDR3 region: CASRALEGEKLFF. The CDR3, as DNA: TGTGCCAGCCGGGCTCTAGAAGGGGAAAAACTGTTTTTT.

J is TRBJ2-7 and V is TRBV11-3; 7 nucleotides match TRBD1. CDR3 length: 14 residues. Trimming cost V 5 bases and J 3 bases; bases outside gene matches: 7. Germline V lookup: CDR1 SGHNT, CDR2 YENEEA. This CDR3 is CASSPDREFYEQYF. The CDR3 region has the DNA TGTGCCAGCAGCCCAGACAGGGAGTTCTACGAGCAGTACTTC.

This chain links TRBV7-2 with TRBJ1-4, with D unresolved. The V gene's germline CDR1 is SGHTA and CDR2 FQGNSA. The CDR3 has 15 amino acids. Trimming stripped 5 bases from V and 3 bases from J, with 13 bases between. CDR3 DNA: TGTGCCAGCAGCCCCCGGGTCTCCTCTAATGAAAAACTGTTTTTT. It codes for CASSPRVSSNEKLFF.

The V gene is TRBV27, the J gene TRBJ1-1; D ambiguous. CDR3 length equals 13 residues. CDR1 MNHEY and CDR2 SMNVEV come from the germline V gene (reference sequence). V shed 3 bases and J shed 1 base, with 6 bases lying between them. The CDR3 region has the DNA TGTGCCAGCAGTTTTACCAGGAACACTGAAGCTTTCTTT. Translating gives CASSFTRNTEAFF.

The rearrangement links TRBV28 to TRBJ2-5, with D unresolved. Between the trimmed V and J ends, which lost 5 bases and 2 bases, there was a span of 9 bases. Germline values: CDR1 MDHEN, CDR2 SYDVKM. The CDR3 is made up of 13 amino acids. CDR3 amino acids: CASSVTPQETQYF. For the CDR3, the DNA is TGTGCCAGCAGTGTGACACCTCAAGAGACCCAGTACTTC.

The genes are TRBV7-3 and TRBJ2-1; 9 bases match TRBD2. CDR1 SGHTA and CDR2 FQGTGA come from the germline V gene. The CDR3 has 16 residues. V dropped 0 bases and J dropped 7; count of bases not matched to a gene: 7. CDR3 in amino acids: CASSLTWTSDMNEQFF. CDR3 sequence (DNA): TGTGCCAGCAGCTTAACGTGGACTAGCGACATGAATGAGCAGTTCTTC.

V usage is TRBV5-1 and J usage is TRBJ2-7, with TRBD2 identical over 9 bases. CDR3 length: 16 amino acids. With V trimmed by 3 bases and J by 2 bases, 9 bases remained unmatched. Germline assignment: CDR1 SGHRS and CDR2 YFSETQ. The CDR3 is CASSYGTAGGTYEQYF. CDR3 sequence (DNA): TGCGCCAGCAGCTACGGGACCGCGGGAGGGACCTACGAGCAGTACTTC.

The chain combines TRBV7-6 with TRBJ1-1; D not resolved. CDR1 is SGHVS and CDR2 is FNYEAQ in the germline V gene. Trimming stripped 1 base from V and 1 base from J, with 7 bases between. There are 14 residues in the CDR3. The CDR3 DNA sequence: TGTGCCAGCAGCTTAGGCGGAGGGAACACTGAAGCTTTCTTT. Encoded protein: CASSLGGGNTEAFF.

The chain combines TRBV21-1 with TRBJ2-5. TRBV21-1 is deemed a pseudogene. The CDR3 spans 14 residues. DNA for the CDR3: TGTGCCAGCAGCTCAAATTTTCCGCAAGAGACCCAGTACTTC. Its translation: CASSSNFPQETQYF.

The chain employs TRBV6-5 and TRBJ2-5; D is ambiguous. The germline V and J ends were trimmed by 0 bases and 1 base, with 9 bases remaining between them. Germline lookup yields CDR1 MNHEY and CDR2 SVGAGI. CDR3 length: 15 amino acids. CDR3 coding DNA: TGTGCCAGCAGTTACTCGACCCCCGTCCAAGAGACCCAGTACTTC. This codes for CASSYSTPVQETQYF.